The source of this TCR beta chain is a study of shared clonotypes between healthy human individuals. Overall study: Three plates each covered CD4 naive and memory; CD8 naive two, CD8 memory one.

Each PCR replicate from the sorted subsets contained about 200 ng DNA, which is 25,000 to 30,000 T cell genomes. Authors' processing steps: ImmunoSEQ only sent back junction sequences with no quality scores, so filtering was done differently. Sequencing used immunoSEQ multiplex PCR; TCRdb keeps in-frame clones, though not all of them. The V and J calls and clone size were taken over from that table, and D and trimming were inferred from the DNA. The sample holds around 2.3 million clones, 90% to 97% seen once. Germline lookup yields CDR1 MNHNS and CDR2 SASEGT. Deletions cut 3 bases from V and 12 bases from J, with 8 bases between. The CDR3 consists of 10 residues. Partitioning of CD4+ cells yielded a CD45RA+ naive subset and a CD45RA-negative memory subset.

The gene calls are TRBV6-1 and TRBJ1-2; D unclear. The clonotype was recovered from a man between 18 and 35 years old in good health. The sample comprised naive CD4+ T cells sorted from blood. Noted subset: CD45RA+ positively selected. CDR3: CASSEDLNTF. CDR3 nucleotides: TGTGCCAGCAGTGAGGACCTGAACACCTTC.